The 3 T cell receptor beta chains below come from one sample, sequenced in a study of cytomegalovirus exposure and HLA in healthy donors. PCR was performed using 60 Vbeta and 13 Jbeta primers. TCRdb's table, derived via immunoSEQ multiplex PCR, lists solely in-frame clones and lacks some. Here the sample spans fewer than 120,000 clones, about three quarters being singletons. The sequencing sample was made of PBMCs. The receptors come from an older woman in good health and CMV-seropositive.

This clone was picked up a small number of times. The chain couples TRBV7-9 to TRBJ1-1; TRBD1 matches at 7 bases. The V segment lost 5 bases and the J segment 5 bases; nucleotides outside the gene matches: 8. The CDR3 length is 14 residues. From germline, CDR1 is SEHNR and CDR2 FQNEAQ (reference sequence). In DNA, the CDR3 is TGTGCCAGCAGCACTACAGGGGCTGTGACTGAAGCTTTCTTT. As protein: CASSTTGAVTEAFF.

The table lists this clone with a count of one. The chain links TRBV18 to TRBJ2-7, with D possibly being TRBD2 (5 bases). Germline assignment: CDR1 KGHSH and CDR2 LQKENI. This CDR3 region has 14 residues. V was shortened by 2 bases and J by 4 bases, with 12 bases between the two germline ends. CDR3 region: CASSPVPTGYEQYF. The CDR3 DNA follows: TGTGCCAGCTCACCAGTACCAACGGGGTACGAGCAGTACTTC. The full variable domain, with the rest looked up from reference TRBV18 and TRBJ2-7, is NAGVMQNPRHLVRRRGQEARLRCSPMKGHSHVYWYRQLPEEGLKFMVYLQKENIIDESGMPKERFSAEFPKEGPSILRIQQVVRGDSAAYFCASSPVPTGYEQYFGPGTRLTVT.

This sequence joins TRBV15 and TRBJ2-7; D is possibly TRBD1 (5 bases). The V and J ends lost 0 bases and 2 bases respectively, with 11 bases between them. Germline loops: CDR1 LNHNV, CDR2 YYDKDF (reference sequence). The CDR3 totals 15 residues. CDR3 DNA sequence: TGTGCCACCAGCAGAGATCCAACCAGGGCCTACGAGCAGTACTTC. Amino acids: CATSRDPTRAYEQYF.